Included here is one TCR beta chain sequence, with context. What it binds is unknown. This sample is part of a study of post-analysis software for immune sequencing data. Study-wide findings and caveats: Comparison of patients with controls showed five TRBV segments more frequent in patients, TRBV5-6, TRBV5-1 and TRBV20-1 among them. Among multiple sclerosis patients, normalized Chao1 diversity was significantly below that of controls.

Between the trimmed V and J ends, which lost 2 bases and 6 bases, there was a span of 19 bases. Germline lookup yields CDR1 SQVTM and CDR2 ANQGSEA. CDR3 length: 15 residues. TCR beta cDNA libraries included unique molecular identifiers. TCRdb re-derived calls from the PCR reads in MiXCR, one entry per CDR3 protein. The sample shows 500,000 to 600,000 distinct CDR3 sequences, roughly 46% of them seen only once. Sequencing was carried out using blood. This chain connects TRBV29-1 to TRBJ1-1, with D unclear. The receptor comes from a girl aged 10 to 17 with multiple sclerosis. The CDR3 DNA reads as TGCAGCGTTGAACCCTCGCCTACTTTCCCCCCTGAAGCTTTCTTT. This encodes CSVEPSPTFPPEAFF.